This is a list of T cell receptor beta chains from one sample in a study of regulatory T cells in long-lasting Graves disease. TCRdb re-derived calls from the multiplex PCR reads in MiXCR, one entry per CDR3 protein. This table has 300,000 to 450,000 distinct CDR3 sequences, about a sixth appearing once. The material was peripheral blood mononuclear cells (PBMCs), obtained at new diagnosis, from a patient treated with antithyroid drugs. These receptors were taken from a female donor with Graves disease. The CDR3 runs from the conserved cysteine through the conserved F or W. D genes are given only for firm matches. Rows give clone size only sometimes, using once, few, many, or a class for an expanded clone.

d_gene | j_gene | v_gene | abundance | CDR3aa | CDR3nt
NA | TRBJ2-1 | TRBV7-3 | many | CASSLRHDAYNEQFF | TGTGCCAGCAGCTTAAGGCACGACGCCTACAATGAGCAGTTCTTC
NA | TRBJ1-3 | TRBV19 | NA | CASSMRVSGNTIYF | TGTGCCAGTAGTATGAGGGTCTCTGGAAACACCATATATTTT
NA | TRBJ2-1 | TRBV6-1 | NA | CVSSRIVELNEQFF | TGTGTCAGCAGTCGCATCGTCGAACTCAATGAGCAGTTCTTC
TRBD1 | TRBJ2-7 | TRBV12-3/TRBV12-4 | many | CASSSQGAQEQYF | TGTGCCAGCAGCTCCCAGGGGGCGCAAGAGCAGTACTTC
NA | TRBJ2-3 | TRBV20-1 | many | CSATRGQFTDTQYF | TGCAGTGCCACCAGGGGCCAGTTCACAGATACGCAGTATTTT
NA | TRBJ1-1 | TRBV7-6 | many | CASSLGVRGPNTEAFF | TGTGCCAGCAGCTTAGGGGTCCGGGGCCCGAACACTGAAGCTTTCTTT
TRBD1 | TRBJ2-3 | TRBV6-2/TRBV6-3 | many | CASRRTGFQDTQYF | TGTGCCAGCAGACGGACAGGGTTCCAAGATACGCAGTATTTT
TRBD2 | TRBJ2-1 | TRBV27 | many | CASSLGGTSGYNEQFF | TGTGCCAGCAGCCTAGGCGGGACTAGTGGCTACAATGAGCAGTTCTTC
TRBD1 | TRBJ1-6 | TRBV28 | NA | CASSLPTGQNSPLHF | TGTGCCAGCAGTTTACCCACGGGACAGAATTCACCCCTCCACTTT
NA | TRBJ2-7 | TRBV7-9 | few | CASSKVGGIYEQYF | TGTGCCAGCAGCAAGGTCGGGGGAATCTACGAGCAGTACTTC
TRBD2 | TRBJ2-1 | TRBV29-1 | few | CSVEDLGLAGVDEQFF | TGCAGCGTTGAAGATCTGGGGCTAGCGGGAGTCGATGAGCAGTTCTTC
TRBD2 | TRBJ2-3 | TRBV12-3/TRBV12-4 | many | CASSLTPGRESVDTQYF | TGTGCCAGCAGTTTGACCCCGGGGCGGGAGTCGGTAGATACGCAGTATTTT
NA | TRBJ1-2 | TRBV5-1 | many | CASSLTCRGPSYGYTF | TGCGCCAGCAGCTTGACCTGCAGGGGACCGAGCTATGGCTACACCTTC
NA | TRBJ1-1 | TRBV5-1 | many | CASSLPHQGNTEAFF | TGCGCCAGCAGCTTACCCCACCAGGGGAACACTGAAGCTTTCTTT
TRBD2 | TRBJ2-7 | TRBV4-1 | NA | CASSGRLAGAYEQYF | TGCGCCAGCAGCGGACGACTAGCGGGAGCCTACGAGCAGTACTTC
NA | TRBJ2-6 | TRBV5-6 | once | CASSSAGSGANVLTF | TGTGCCAGCAGCTCGGCAGGGTCTGGGGCCAACGTCCTGACTTTC
NA | TRBJ2-3 | TRBV10-3 | few | CAIRAGGGTDTQYF | TGTGCCATCAGAGCAGGGGGGGGTACAGATACGCAGTATTTT
TRBD1 | TRBJ1-2 | TRBV12-5 | NA | CASAPQGGFGYTF | TGTGCTAGTGCTCCTCAGGGGGGGTTCGGCTACACCTTC
TRBD2 | TRBJ2-1 | TRBV2 | NA | CASLGLAATPSYNEQFF | TGTGCCAGCCTAGGGCTAGCGGCTACACCTTCCTACAATGAGCAGTTCTTC
TRBD2 | TRBJ2-1 | TRBV11-1 | NA | CASRPRTSVNEQFF | TGTGCCAGCAGACCCAGGACTAGTGTCAATGAGCAGTTCTTC
TRBD1 | TRBJ1-1 | TRBV19 | many | CASSPLTGNTEAFF | TGTGCCAGTAGTCCACTGACAGGGAATACTGAAGCTTTCTTT
TRBD2 | TRBJ2-1 | TRBV12-3/TRBV12-4 | many | CASSHGTSGEQFF | TGTGCCAGCAGTCACGGGACTAGCGGGGAGCAGTTCTTC
NA | TRBJ2-3 | TRBV30 | many | CAWSVTTDTQYF | TGTGCCTGGAGTGTGACCACAGATACGCAGTATTTT
NA | TRBJ2-7 | TRBV27 | many | CASRGVSYEQYF | TGTGCCAGCAGGGGGGTTTCCTACGAGCAGTACTTC
NA | TRBJ1-1 | TRBV12-3/TRBV12-4 | many | CASSFPGRNTEAFF | TGTGCCAGCAGTTTCCCAGGGAGGAACACTGAAGCTTTCTTT
NA | TRBJ2-1 | TRBV24-1 | many | CATSDLRDTGDEQFF | TGTGCCACCAGTGATTTAAGAGACACTGGGGATGAGCAGTTCTTC
NA | TRBJ1-5 | TRBV4-2 | many | CASSTDSVTRGQPQHF | TGTGCCAGCAGCACCGACTCCGTTACCCGGGGTCAGCCCCAGCATTTT
TRBD1 | TRBJ1-2 | TRBV28 | many | CASSYDRGQGGYTF | TGTGCCAGCAGTTACGACAGGGGGCAAGGTGGCTACACCTTC
TRBD1 | TRBJ2-7 | TRBV27 | NA | CASSPSGTGLYEQYF | TGTGCCAGCAGTCCCTCCGGGACAGGGTTATACGAGCAGTACTTC
NA | TRBJ2-1 | TRBV13 | few | CASSLKPGGFSYNEQFF | TGTGCCAGCAGCTTAAAGCCCGGGGGTTTCTCCTACAATGAGCAGTTCTTC
TRBD1 | TRBJ1-5 | TRBV19 | few | CASRSAGTDSNQPQHF | TGTGCCAGTAGATCAGCCGGGACAGATAGCAATCAGCCCCAGCATTTT
TRBD2 | TRBJ2-5 | TRBV9 | many | CASSVEARGGQETQYF | TGTGCCAGCAGCGTAGAGGCCCGGGGAGGGCAAGAGACCCAGTACTTC
NA | TRBJ1-1 | TRBV6-2/TRBV6-3 | medium-sized | CASSFSMNTEAFF | TGTGCCAGCAGTTTCTCCATGAACACTGAAGCTTTCTTT
TRBD1 | TRBJ2-1 | TRBV29-1 | many | CSAPDSRTGSSYNEQFF | TGCAGCGCTCCTGACTCCCGGACAGGGAGCTCCTACAATGAGCAGTTCTTC
NA | TRBJ1-2 | TRBV28 | NA | CASTTGIFGYTF | TGTGCCAGCACTACAGGGATCTTTGGCTACACCTTC
TRBD2 | TRBJ2-5 | TRBV6-1 | many | CASSLGQAGLAGETQYF | TGTGCCAGCAGCCTGGGACAGGCCGGACTAGCGGGAGAGACCCAGTACTTC
TRBD1 | TRBJ1-6 | TRBV28 | many | CASGRPGQFNSPLHF | TGTGCCAGCGGTAGACCGGGACAGTTTAATTCACCCCTCCACTTT
NA | TRBJ1-3 | TRBV20-1 | NA | CSARPYPARLLSGNTIYF | TGCAGTGCTAGACCCTATCCGGCCCGTCTATTGTCTGGAAACACCATATATTTT
NA | TRBJ1-2 | TRBV2 | NA | CASRGTNYGYTF | TGTGCCAGCAGGGGGACTAACTATGGCTACACCTTC
TRBD1 | TRBJ2-7 | TRBV27 | NA | CASSLILTGQGTYEQYF | TGTGCCAGCAGCTTAATTCTCACAGGACAGGGTACCTACGAGCAGTACTTC
TRBD1 | TRBJ2-2 | TRBV5-1 | many | CASSLGTGGAGELFF | TGCGCCAGCAGCTTGGGAACAGGGGGCGCCGGGGAGCTGTTTTTT
NA | TRBJ2-7 | TRBV6-2/TRBV6-3 | NA | CASSYGSSGTDNLNEQYF | TGTGCCAGCAGTTACGGATCTTCCGGAACGGACAACCTGAACGAGCAGTACTTC
TRBD2 | TRBJ2-7 | TRBV7-9 | many | CASSSSGGHEQYF | TGTGCCAGCAGCTCGTCGGGGGGTCACGAGCAGTACTTC
NA | TRBJ1-2 | TRBV4-2 | many | CASSQDPGTPNYGYTF | TGTGCCAGCAGCCAAGATCCTGGGACACCTAACTATGGCTACACCTTC
NA | TRBJ2-7 | TRBV11-2 | many | CASSGQSSYEQYF | TGTGCCAGCTCGGGACAAAGTTCCTACGAGCAGTACTTC
NA | TRBJ1-3 | TRBV6-1 | many | CASSEEGVGAF | TGTGCCAGCAGTGAAGAGGGGGTAGGAGCGTTT
TRBD2 | TRBJ2-7 | TRBV7-9 | many | CASSSAGTSGIHEQYF | TGTGCCAGCAGCTCTGCCGGGACTAGCGGGATCCACGAGCAGTACTTC
NA | TRBJ1-2 | TRBV24-1 | many | CATSFGREYGYTF | TGTGCCACCTCCTTTGGCAGAGAATATGGCTACACCTTC
TRBD1 | TRBJ2-2 | TRBV4-1 | few | CASSHRDREVGELFF | TGCGCCAGCAGCCATCGGGACAGGGAAGTCGGGGAGCTGTTTTTT
NA | TRBJ1-1 | TRBV12-3/TRBV12-4 | many | CASSFLSGVGNTEAFF | TGTGCCAGCAGTTTTTTGTCTGGGGTGGGGAACACTGAAGCTTTCTTT
NA | TRBJ1-2 | TRBV9 | NA | CASSALEQARWGYTF | TGTGCCAGCAGCGCCCTCGAACAGGCACGGTGGGGCTACACCTTC
TRBD1 | TRBJ1-2 | TRBV12-3/TRBV12-4 | many | CASSKGQDDGYTF | TGTGCCAGCAGCAAGGGACAGGATGATGGCTACACCTTC
NA | TRBJ2-1 | TRBV2 | many | CASRFSDFGEQFF | TGTGCCAGCAGGTTTTCGGATTTTGGTGAGCAGTTCTTC
TRBD2 | TRBJ2-1 | TRBV5-1 | few | CASSLEVRGGWDEQFF | TGCGCCAGCAGCTTGGAGGTGAGGGGAGGGTGGGATGAGCAGTTCTTC